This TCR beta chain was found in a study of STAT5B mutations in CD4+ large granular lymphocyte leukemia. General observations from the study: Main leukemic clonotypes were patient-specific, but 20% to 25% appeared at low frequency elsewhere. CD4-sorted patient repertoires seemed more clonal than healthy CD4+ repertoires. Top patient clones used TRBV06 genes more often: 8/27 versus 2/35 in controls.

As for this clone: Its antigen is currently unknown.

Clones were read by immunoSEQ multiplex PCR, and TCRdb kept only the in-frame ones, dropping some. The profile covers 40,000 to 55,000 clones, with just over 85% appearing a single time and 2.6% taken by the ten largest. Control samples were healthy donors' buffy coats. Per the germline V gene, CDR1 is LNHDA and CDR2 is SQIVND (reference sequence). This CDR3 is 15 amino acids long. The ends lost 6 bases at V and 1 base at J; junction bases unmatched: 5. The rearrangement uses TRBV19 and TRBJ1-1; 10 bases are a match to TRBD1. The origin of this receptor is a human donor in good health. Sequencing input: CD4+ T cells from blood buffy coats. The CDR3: CASRRRTGGNTEAFF. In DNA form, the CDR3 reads TGTGCCAGTAGACGCCGGACAGGGGGGAACACTGAAGCTTTCTTT.